Listed here is a single T cell receptor beta chain. The antigen it binds to is not known. No base qualities exist here, and no much larger clone lies one base off it. The germline V gene (reference sequence) specifies MNHEY as CDR1 and SMNVEV as CDR2. The V and J ends are trimmed by 2 bases and 1 base, leaving 17 bases between them. Taken from cysteine to phenylalanine, the CDR3 has 17 residues. Of all the DNA, just the CDR3 is kept, 51 bases in frame from base 1. Using the deep immunoSEQ assay, TCR CDR3 regions were amplified from genomic DNA by multiplex PCR. Extracted genomic DNA from each cell subset was distributed evenly across all wells of several immunoSEQ 96-well plates, and each plate was treated as a replicate. Each replicate PCR for sorted subsets received about 220 ng genomic DNA, equal to tens of thousands of T cell genomes. Purified libraries were quantified with a Qubit 3.0 fluorometer, sized on a Bioanalyzer 2100, and re-quantified with the KAPA Library Quantification kit. Every immunoSEQ 96-well plate was sequenced on a dedicated single-read 150-cycle Illumina NextSeq 550 flow cell. The authors processed their data as follows. The immunoSEQ output contained only junctional sequences without quality scores, so filtering could not match that applied to full-length reads. To assign V/J genes and CDR3, sequences were annotated using PyIR, a Python wrapper for IgBLAST v1.9, with IMGT germline references. Reads were filtered out if the reads had weak V/J assignments (E-value above 1e-6), no CDR3, stop codons, out-of-frame junctions, or ambiguous translated residues. V3J clonotypes were defined as sequences sharing an identical inferred V gene, J gene, and CDR3 amino acid sequence. The percentage overlap between two repertoires was calculated by dividing the number of shared unique clonotypes by the size of the smaller repertoire. Three approaches were used to assess repertoire richness: RTK rarefaction, the Chao1 estimator, and Recon v2.1 estimates of unobserved clonotypes. Generation probabilities for all TCRbeta clonotypes obtained by the gDNA method from several donors were computed using OLGA. The table was pulled from immuneACCESS by TCRdb, which kept in-frame rearrangements only. Such tables lose some clones; where checked, under half of the loss comes from unresolved V genes, and the rest has no known cause. The DNA was the basis for D and trimming; V, J and clone size are from that table. This sample holds more than 850,000 clones; approximately 80% were observed only once. About 0.52% of the sample is in the top ten clones.

The sample belongs to a study of shared clonotypes between healthy human individuals (dated by TCRdb to 2018 to 2020). Regarding the complete study: Two women and a few men aged 18 to 49 years were included in the cohort. Libraries were prepared and TCR repertoires were sequenced by different laboratories using diverse techniques, in order to increase sequencing depth and limit assay-specific biases. Between about 0.9 and 9 billion PBMCs per donor were obtained by leukapheresis. For each donor, three plates each were used for CD4 naive and CD4 memory, two plates were used for CD8 naive, and one plate was used for CD8 memory. The study deeply sequenced blood TCR repertoires of several healthy adults to estimate repertoire size and the extent of clonotype sharing between individuals. Beyond this particular receptor, the publication reports: Across a few donors, approximately 5% of naive CD4, approximately 3.6% of naive CD8, under 2.5% of memory CD4, and approximately 0.4% of memory CD8 clonotypes were shared. Rarefaction of sorted-subset datasets indicated incomplete sequencing despite the large sequencing depth. Compared with non-shared clonotypes, clonotypes shared by all four sorted-subset donors had higher generation probabilities. Sampling was restricted to blood, and TCR repertoires in tissues likely differ from the TCR repertoires found in blood. The genetic and exposure-history diversity represented was limited by the small number of donors. Based on pairwise subsampling, the degree of clonotype sharing among donors was expected to be affected by sequencing depth. Naive subsets generally had larger estimated clonotype richness than memory subsets.

The donors were healthy, HIV-negative adults who had no recently reported acute infections or vaccinations. Every donor was a Caucasian adult living in Nashville, Tennessee, USA. CD4+ T cells were enriched by magnetic negative selection; naive cells were then positively selected on CD45RA, and the negative fraction formed the memory subset. Blood was obtained by leukapheresis, after which PBMCs were separated by Ficoll-Histopaque density gradient centrifugation and cryopreserved in liquid nitrogen vapor phase. Analytical flow cytometry was used to check the purity and quantity of every magnetically sorted T cell population. Each sorted fraction had its genomic DNA isolated and then quantified by UV absorbance on a Nanodrop 2000c.

Rearrangement joined TRBV27 to TRBJ2-5; the D call could be TRBD1 or TRBD2, with each sharing 5 bases. This sequence originates from a man younger than 35 in good health. Some clones in this sample may be carry-over from other donors' samples. The sequencing input was memory CD4+ T cells from PBMCs. The sample's cell subset or site, from its label and the paper: CD45RA-negative fraction. The CDR3 region has the sequence CASSLGLTGPTQETQYF. The nucleotide sequence is given as TGTGCCAGCAGTTTAGGTCTCACGGGACCAACCCAAGAGACCCAGTACTTC.